The entry below gives a single TCR beta chain sequence along with its context. The source of the sample is a study of blood T cell repertoires in COVID-19. Across the whole study: Sites in the United States, Italy and Spain provided acute and convalescent COVID-19 samples. PBMCs, B-cell-depleted T cells, or T cells provided the cDNA or gDNA that made up the material.

Study processing details: Estimated nucleated cell counts came from reference gene primer amplification. Profiled with immunoSEQ multiplex PCR; TCRdb holds only in-frame clones, not every one. The V and J calls and clone size come from that table; D and trimming were worked out from the DNA. The sample shows 300,000 to 350,000 clones, about four fifths of them seen only once. The sequenced sample consisted of peripheral blood. This TCR came from a young man with active or convalescent COVID-19.

CDR3 nucleotide sequence: TGTGCCAGCAGCCCACAGGGGGCTGCGGAGACCCAGTACTTC. This codes for CASSPQGAAETQYF. The J gene is TRBJ2-5, the V gene TRBV7-3, with TRBD1 matching over 9 bases. CDR3 length: 14 amino acids. The germline V gene encodes CDR1 SGHTA and CDR2 FQGTGA. After removal of 5 bases from V and 5 bases from J, the junction contained 6 bases not matched to a gene.